This TCR beta chain stems from a study of cytomegalovirus exposure and HLA in healthy donors. The overall study: Drawn from HLA-typed donors, 80 million to 100 million unique TCRs were held in an early data release. Findings of the study overall: Solely CMV serostatus was available to characterize immune exposure. Previously analyzed data showed that most TCR beta V segments were productive at a frequency of about 90% or about 30%.

Primers for the PCR totalled 60 Vbeta and 13 Jbeta. Per the original data handling: Approximately 12 million of tens of millions of unique TCR beta chains were shared, per a later count. Libraries were prepared by immunoSEQ multiplex PCR; TCRdb keeps only in-frame clonotypes and omits some of them. V and J calls and clone size are copied from that table; D and trimming were computed from the DNA. The table includes around 230,000 clones, 60% to 80% detected once. About this clone itself: What it recognizes is unknown.

The CDR3 contains 13 residues. Between the trimmed V and J ends, which lost 7 bases and 9 bases, there was a span of 13 bases. Germline lookup yields CDR1 MNHEY and CDR2 SMNVEV (reference sequence). Sequencing was carried out using PBMCs. The V gene is TRBV27, the J gene TRBJ1-6; tentative D call: TRBD1 (6 bases). The sequence derives from a male donor in good health and CMV-seronegative. The CDR3 reads CASKINRVSPLHF. The CDR3 nucleotides read TGTGCCAGCAAAATCAACAGGGTTTCACCCCTCCACTTT.